Listed below are T cell receptor beta chains from one sample, sequenced in a study of CD8 T cells in ankylosing spondylitis. TCRdb recomputed calls from the 5' RACE reads with MiXCR, one row per CDR3 protein. The repertoire holds some 200,000 distinct CDR3 sequences, with 6% to 8.5% as singletons. Sample: blood, either unsorted or a sorted T cell fraction (not recorded which). Source of these receptors: a male donor with ankylosing spondylitis. Both conserved end residues are part of each CDR3. Each record gives: D gene, clone size, J gene, V gene, CDR3 DNA, CDR3 protein. A D gene is named only where the DNA matches it firmly. The size field is filled for only some rows; it gives once, few, many or a size class.

d_gene: .; abundance: many; j_gene: TRBJ2-2; v_gene: TRBV4-1; CDR3nt: TGCGCCAGCAGCCGCCGGGCGGACCTTAACACCGGGGAGCTGTTTTTT; CDR3aa: CASSRRADLNTGELFF
d_gene: TRBD2; abundance: many; j_gene: TRBJ2-1; v_gene: TRBV4-3; CDR3nt: TGCGCCAGCAGCCCCGGGACTAGCGGGAGGAGGAATGAGCAGTTCTTC; CDR3aa: CASSPGTSGRRNEQFF
d_gene: TRBD2; abundance: few; j_gene: TRBJ2-3; v_gene: TRBV7-9; CDR3nt: TGTGCCAGCAGCTTAGCAAATAGCGGGAAAAGAGATACGCAGTATTTT; CDR3aa: CASSLANSGKRDTQYF
d_gene: .; abundance: many; j_gene: TRBJ2-5; v_gene: TRBV3-1; CDR3nt: TGTGCCAGCAGCCAAGGTTCGCGGGGACCCCAAGAGACCCAGTACTTC; CDR3aa: CASSQGSRGPQETQYF
d_gene: .; abundance: many; j_gene: TRBJ2-7; v_gene: TRBV7-2; CDR3nt: TGTGCCAGCAGCACCTGGGACACTGCCTACGAGCAGTACTTC; CDR3aa: CASSTWDTAYEQYF
d_gene: .; abundance: few; j_gene: TRBJ2-7; v_gene: TRBV30; CDR3nt: TGTGCCTACTATAGCGGTATCTCCTACGAGCAGTACTTC; CDR3aa: CAYYSGISYEQYF
d_gene: TRBD2; abundance: many; j_gene: TRBJ2-1; v_gene: TRBV6-2/TRBV6-3; CDR3nt: TGTGCCAGCAGCCTGCCAAGGTCCGGGAGGGGGTACAATGAGCAGTTCTTC; CDR3aa: CASSLPRSGRGYNEQFF
d_gene: TRBD2; abundance: few; j_gene: TRBJ2-7; v_gene: TRBV5-6; CDR3nt: TGTGCCAGCAGCCTGGGGGGGTCCCAGGCCGAGCAGTACTTC; CDR3aa: CASSLGGSQAEQYF
d_gene: .; abundance: many; j_gene: TRBJ2-3; v_gene: TRBV4-1; CDR3nt: TGCGCCAGCAGCCGTACAGGGGGGGGCACAGATACGCAGTATTTT; CDR3aa: CASSRTGGGTDTQYF
d_gene: TRBD2; abundance: many; j_gene: TRBJ2-1; v_gene: TRBV6-5; CDR3nt: TGTGCCAGCAGTTATATATCTAGCGGGAGGCCCGTTTCCTACAATGAGCAGTTCTTC; CDR3aa: CASSYISSGRPVSYNEQFF
d_gene: .; abundance: few; j_gene: TRBJ1-1; v_gene: TRBV6-9; CDR3nt: TGTGCCAGCAGTTGTTGTGAGGGACGTTGCGCTTTCTTT; CDR3aa: CASSCCEGRCAFF
d_gene: TRBD2; abundance: .; j_gene: TRBJ2-7; v_gene: TRBV5-6; CDR3nt: TGTGCCAGCAGACGGGGGGGGATCGTCTACGAGCAGTACTTC; CDR3aa: CASRRGGIVYEQYF
d_gene: TRBD2; abundance: many; j_gene: TRBJ2-7; v_gene: TRBV14; CDR3nt: TGTGCCAGCAGCCCCTATGGGAGGGTAGCGGACTTCTCCTACGAGCAGTACTTC; CDR3aa: CASSPYGRVADFSYEQYF
d_gene: .; abundance: many; j_gene: TRBJ1-2; v_gene: TRBV12-3/TRBV12-4; CDR3nt: TGTGCCAGCAGCCCTGGGACCCAGTATGGCTACACCTTC; CDR3aa: CASSPGTQYGYTF
d_gene: .; abundance: many; j_gene: TRBJ1-6; v_gene: TRBV28; CDR3nt: TGTGCCAGCAGCCGTAAAGCCTATAATTCACCCCTCCACTTT; CDR3aa: CASSRKAYNSPLHF
d_gene: TRBD1; abundance: many; j_gene: TRBJ1-1; v_gene: TRBV29-1; CDR3nt: TGCAGCGTTTCGGACAGGGCCATAGCCCATGCGGCTTTCTTT; CDR3aa: CSVSDRAIAHAAFF
d_gene: .; abundance: many; j_gene: TRBJ2-1; v_gene: TRBV7-9; CDR3nt: TGTGCCAGCAGCTTATTGGACGCCCCCGAGCAGTTCTTC; CDR3aa: CASSLLDAPEQFF
d_gene: TRBD2; abundance: many; j_gene: TRBJ2-5; v_gene: TRBV5-4; CDR3nt: TGTGCCAGCAGCCCCCCTAGTGGTAGCGGGGAGCCTAAAGAATGGTTC; CDR3aa: CASSPPSGSGEPKEWF
d_gene: .; abundance: .; j_gene: TRBJ1-5; v_gene: TRBV5-5; CDR3nt: TGTGCCAGCAGCCCGACAGTCAATAGCAATCAGCCCCAGCATTTT; CDR3aa: CASSPTVNSNQPQHF
d_gene: .; abundance: many; j_gene: TRBJ1-2; v_gene: TRBV7-9; CDR3nt: TGTGCCAGCAGCTCCCTTGGGGGTCATAACTATGGCTACACCTTC; CDR3aa: CASSSLGGHNYGYTF
d_gene: .; abundance: .; j_gene: TRBJ1-2; v_gene: TRBV12-3/TRBV12-4; CDR3nt: TGTGCCAGTAGTTTTGTCGCGGGAGGCTATGGCTACACCTTC; CDR3aa: CASSFVAGGYGYTF
d_gene: .; abundance: many; j_gene: TRBJ2-2; v_gene: TRBV9; CDR3nt: TGTGCCAGCAGCGACTCAGCCTTCGGGGAGCTGTTTTTT; CDR3aa: CASSDSAFGELFF
d_gene: .; abundance: many; j_gene: TRBJ1-1; v_gene: TRBV4-3; CDR3nt: TGCGCCAGCAGCCAAGTACTTTGGAAGATGAACACTGAAGCTTTCTTT; CDR3aa: CASSQVLWKMNTEAFF
d_gene: .; abundance: many; j_gene: TRBJ2-7; v_gene: TRBV28; CDR3nt: TGTGCCAGCAGTTTATGGGGGGGTTCCTACGAGCAGTACTTC; CDR3aa: CASSLWGGSYEQYF
d_gene: .; abundance: .; j_gene: TRBJ2-1; v_gene: TRBV12-3/TRBV12-4; CDR3nt: TGTGCCAGCAGTCCTCCGGAGCTCTGGAGCTCCTACAATGAGCAGTTCTTC; CDR3aa: CASSPPELWSSYNEQFF
d_gene: TRBD2; abundance: many; j_gene: TRBJ2-1; v_gene: TRBV4-1; CDR3nt: TGCGCCAGCAGCCAGAGGCCGGGACTAGCAACGAATGAGCAGTTCTTC; CDR3aa: CASSQRPGLATNEQFF
d_gene: .; abundance: .; j_gene: TRBJ1-2; v_gene: TRBV3-1; CDR3nt: TGTGCCAGCAGCCAAGATACGGCAGTGACGAATCCCTATGGCTACACCTTC; CDR3aa: CASSQDTAVTNPYGYTF
d_gene: .; abundance: few; j_gene: TRBJ2-1; v_gene: TRBV27; CDR3nt: TGTGCCAGCAGTTTAGAGGGCGGGACCATGTACAATGAGCAGTTCTTC; CDR3aa: CASSLEGGTMYNEQFF
d_gene: TRBD1; abundance: many; j_gene: TRBJ2-2; v_gene: TRBV28; CDR3nt: TGTGCCAGCAGTCAACGGACAGGGGTCACCGGGGAGCTGTTTTTT; CDR3aa: CASSQRTGVTGELFF
d_gene: .; abundance: many; j_gene: TRBJ2-1; v_gene: TRBV7-8; CDR3nt: TGTGCCAGCAGCTTAGTCGGGGTGAGCTCCTACAATGAGCAGTTCTTC; CDR3aa: CASSLVGVSSYNEQFF
d_gene: .; abundance: many; j_gene: TRBJ2-1; v_gene: TRBV9; CDR3nt: TGTGCCAGCAACTCAGGGGGGGAAAATGAGCAGTTCTTC; CDR3aa: CASNSGGENEQFF
d_gene: TRBD1; abundance: many; j_gene: TRBJ2-1; v_gene: TRBV6-1; CDR3nt: TGTGCCAGCACCCCATTGGGACAGGGAAACAATGAGCAGTTCTTC; CDR3aa: CASTPLGQGNNEQFF
d_gene: .; abundance: .; j_gene: TRBJ1-2; v_gene: TRBV10-3; CDR3nt: TGTGCCATCAGTGAGTCCATATCGGGGGGAGCTAACTATGGCTACACCTTC; CDR3aa: CAISESISGGANYGYTF
d_gene: TRBD2; abundance: many; j_gene: TRBJ2-3; v_gene: TRBV13; CDR3nt: TGTGCCAGCAGCTTTCGGACTAGCGGGAGGGCCGCCACGCAGTATTTT; CDR3aa: CASSFRTSGRAATQYF
d_gene: TRBD1; abundance: .; j_gene: TRBJ1-1; v_gene: TRBV14; CDR3nt: TGTGCCAGCAGCCATGATGGACAGGGCGGAACTGAAGCTTTCTTT; CDR3aa: CASSHDGQGGTEAFF
d_gene: .; abundance: many; j_gene: TRBJ2-7; v_gene: TRBV7-9; CDR3nt: TGTGCCAGCAGCTCCCAGGGTGACGAGCAGTACTTC; CDR3aa: CASSSQGDEQYF
d_gene: TRBD2; abundance: .; j_gene: TRBJ2-7; v_gene: TRBV13; CDR3nt: TGTGCCAGCAGCTCCAGAGCCGGACTAGCGGCTCCAAAATCCTACGAGCAGTACTTC; CDR3aa: CASSSRAGLAAPKSYEQYF
d_gene: TRBD2; abundance: .; j_gene: TRBJ2-7; v_gene: TRBV5-5; CDR3nt: TGTGCCAGCAGCTTGAATTTGGGACTAGCGCACTACGAGCAGTACTTC; CDR3aa: CASSLNLGLAHYEQYF
d_gene: .; abundance: .; j_gene: TRBJ2-2; v_gene: TRBV7-9; CDR3nt: TGTGCCAGCAGCGCACAGAGGACCGGGGAGCTGTTTTTT; CDR3aa: CASSAQRTGELFF
d_gene: .; abundance: many; j_gene: TRBJ1-2; v_gene: TRBV4-3; CDR3nt: TGCGCCAGCGCCTTGTCCGAGAGCTATGGCTACACCTTC; CDR3aa: CASALSESYGYTF
d_gene: TRBD2; abundance: many; j_gene: TRBJ2-1; v_gene: TRBV20-1; CDR3nt: TGCAGTGCTAGAGATAGCGGGGGAAGCAATGAGCAGTTCTTC; CDR3aa: CSARDSGGSNEQFF
d_gene: .; abundance: few; j_gene: TRBJ2-5; v_gene: TRBV11-1; CDR3nt: TGTGCCAGCAGCACCTCGGGTAGGGGGGGCATATCGAGAGGCCAAGAGACCCAGTACTTC; CDR3aa: CASSTSGRGGISRGQETQYF
d_gene: .; abundance: few; j_gene: TRBJ2-3; v_gene: TRBV7-6; CDR3nt: TGTGCCAGCAGCGTCAGACAGAAAACAGATACGCAGTATTTT; CDR3aa: CASSVRQKTDTQYF
d_gene: .; abundance: many; j_gene: TRBJ1-1; v_gene: TRBV5-1; CDR3nt: TGCGCCAGCAGCTTAGGGGGAACCACTGAAGCTTTCTTT; CDR3aa: CASSLGGTTEAFF
d_gene: .; abundance: .; j_gene: TRBJ2-6; v_gene: TRBV20-1; CDR3nt: TGCAGTGCTAGAGACCCTGAGGGGGCCAACGTCCTGACTTTC; CDR3aa: CSARDPEGANVLTF
d_gene: .; abundance: .; j_gene: TRBJ1-2; v_gene: TRBV29-1; CDR3nt: TGCAGCGTTGAACCGGGGACCTATGGCTACACCTTC; CDR3aa: CSVEPGTYGYTF
d_gene: TRBD1; abundance: .; j_gene: TRBJ1-2; v_gene: TRBV10-3; CDR3nt: TGTGCCACCGGACAGGGCAACTATGGCTACACCTTC; CDR3aa: CATGQGNYGYTF
d_gene: .; abundance: many; j_gene: TRBJ1-5; v_gene: TRBV5-1; CDR3nt: TGCGCCAGCAGCGTAAGCGGCAATCAGCCCCAGCATTTT; CDR3aa: CASSVSGNQPQHF
d_gene: .; abundance: many; j_gene: TRBJ1-2; v_gene: TRBV9; CDR3nt: TGTGCCAGCAGCGAGGCTAACTATGGCTACACCTTC; CDR3aa: CASSEANYGYTF
d_gene: .; abundance: many; j_gene: TRBJ1-1; v_gene: TRBV5-1; CDR3nt: TGCGCCAGCAGCTTGAGGCTTTACACTGAAGCTTTCTTT; CDR3aa: CASSLRLYTEAFF
d_gene: .; abundance: many; j_gene: TRBJ2-7; v_gene: TRBV24-1; CDR3nt: TGTGCCACCAGTGATTTTAACGAGCAGTACTTC; CDR3aa: CATSDFNEQYF
d_gene: .; abundance: many; j_gene: TRBJ2-2; v_gene: TRBV9; CDR3nt: TGTGCCAGCAGCCCCCGTCAAACCGGGGAGCTGTTTTTT; CDR3aa: CASSPRQTGELFF
d_gene: TRBD1; abundance: many; j_gene: TRBJ2-7; v_gene: TRBV11-1; CDR3nt: TGTGCCAGCAGCATATATACAGGGGCCGAGCAGTACTTC; CDR3aa: CASSIYTGAEQYF
d_gene: .; abundance: .; j_gene: TRBJ2-2; v_gene: TRBV29-1; CDR3nt: TGCAGCGCTGAGTTACAGACGAACACCGGGGAGCTGTTTTTT; CDR3aa: CSAELQTNTGELFF
d_gene: TRBD2; abundance: many; j_gene: TRBJ2-4; v_gene: TRBV5-1; CDR3nt: TGCGCCAGCAGCCCGGGACTAGCGGTAGCCAAAAACATTCAGTACTTC; CDR3aa: CASSPGLAVAKNIQYF
d_gene: TRBD1; abundance: .; j_gene: TRBJ2-5; v_gene: TRBV6-1; CDR3nt: TGTGCCAGCAGGCTACAGGGGGCGCTGGGGGAGACCCAGTACTTC; CDR3aa: CASRLQGALGETQYF
d_gene: TRBD1; abundance: .; j_gene: TRBJ2-2; v_gene: TRBV7-9; CDR3nt: TGTGCCAGCAGCTTTAGGAGTGGGACAGTAGACACCGGGGAGCTGTTTTTT; CDR3aa: CASSFRSGTVDTGELFF